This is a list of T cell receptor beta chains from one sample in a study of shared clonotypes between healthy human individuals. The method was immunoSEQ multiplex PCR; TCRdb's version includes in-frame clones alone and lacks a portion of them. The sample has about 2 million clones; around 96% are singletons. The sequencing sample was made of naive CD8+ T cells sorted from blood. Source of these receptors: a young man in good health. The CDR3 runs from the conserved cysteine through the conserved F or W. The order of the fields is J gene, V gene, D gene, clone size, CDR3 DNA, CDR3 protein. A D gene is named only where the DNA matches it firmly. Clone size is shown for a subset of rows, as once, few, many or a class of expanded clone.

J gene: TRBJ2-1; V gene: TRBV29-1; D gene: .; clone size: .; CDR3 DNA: TGCAGCACTCGGCTGGGCGGGTCAACCTACAATGAGCAGTTCTTC; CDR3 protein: CSTRLGGSTYNEQFF
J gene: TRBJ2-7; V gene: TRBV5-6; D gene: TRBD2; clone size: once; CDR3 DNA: TGTGCCAGCAGCTTGGCGATACTAGCGGGGGCCTACGAGCAGTACTTC; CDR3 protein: CASSLAILAGAYEQYF
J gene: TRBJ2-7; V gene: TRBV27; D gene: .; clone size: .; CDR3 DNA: TGTGCCAGCAGTTTAAGGGGGAGCTACGAGCAGTACTTC; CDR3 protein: CASSLRGSYEQYF
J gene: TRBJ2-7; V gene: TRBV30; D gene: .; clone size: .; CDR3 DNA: TGTGCCTGGAGTGGCAGGAATTCCTACGAGCAGTACTTC; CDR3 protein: CAWSGRNSYEQYF
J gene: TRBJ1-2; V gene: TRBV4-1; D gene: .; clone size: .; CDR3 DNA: TGCGCCAGCAGCGAACAGCCAGGAAGAACGGATGGCTACACCTTC; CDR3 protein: CASSEQPGRTDGYTF
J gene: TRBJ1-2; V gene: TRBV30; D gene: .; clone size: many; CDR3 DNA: TGTGCCTGGAGTGTAAACGCTGGCTACACCTTC; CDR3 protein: CAWSVNAGYTF
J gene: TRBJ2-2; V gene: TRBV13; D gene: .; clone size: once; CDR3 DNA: TGTGCCAGCAAAAAGGGGCGGGACACCGGGGAGCTGTTTTTT; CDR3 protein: CASKKGRDTGELFF
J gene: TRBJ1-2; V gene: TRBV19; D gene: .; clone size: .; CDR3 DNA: TGTGCCAGTAGTCCACACAGGATGGGCTACACCTTC; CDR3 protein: CASSPHRMGYTF
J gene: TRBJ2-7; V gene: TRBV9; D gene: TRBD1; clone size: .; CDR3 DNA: TGTGCCAGCAGCTGGGGACAGGGGACCTACGAGCAGTACTTC; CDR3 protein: CASSWGQGTYEQYF
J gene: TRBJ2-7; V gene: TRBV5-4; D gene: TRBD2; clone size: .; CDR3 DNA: TGTGCCAGCAGGCCCGCCTCGGGGGGCGAGCAGTACTTC; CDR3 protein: CASRPASGGEQYF
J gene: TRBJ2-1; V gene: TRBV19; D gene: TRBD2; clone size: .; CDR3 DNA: TGTGCCAGTAGTCCAGGACTAGCGGCCTACAATGAGCAGTTCTTC; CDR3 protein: CASSPGLAAYNEQFF
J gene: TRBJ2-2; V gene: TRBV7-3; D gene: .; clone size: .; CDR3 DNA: TGTGCCAGCAGCTTGTACGGAAACACCGGGGAGCTGTTTTTT; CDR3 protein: CASSLYGNTGELFF
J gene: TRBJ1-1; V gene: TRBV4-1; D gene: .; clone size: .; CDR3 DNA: TGCGCCAGCAGCCGAGTAGGGGGAATGAACACTGAAGCTTTCTTT; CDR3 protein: CASSRVGGMNTEAFF
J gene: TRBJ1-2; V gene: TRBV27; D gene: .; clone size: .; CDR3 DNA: TGTGCCAGCAGTTTAAGCCCAGGGTACTATGGCTACACCTTC; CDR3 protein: CASSLSPGYYGYTF
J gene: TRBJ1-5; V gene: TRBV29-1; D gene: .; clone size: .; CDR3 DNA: TGCAGCGTCGTTGCGACCGATTCGAATCAGCCCCAGCATTTT; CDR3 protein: CSVVATDSNQPQHF
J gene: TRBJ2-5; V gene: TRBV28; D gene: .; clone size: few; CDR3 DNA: TGTGCCACCACCGCACCTCAAGCTAAGACCCAGTACTTC; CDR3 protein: CATTAPQAKTQYF
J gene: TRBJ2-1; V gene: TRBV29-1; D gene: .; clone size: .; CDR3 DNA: TGCAGCGTTGAAGATCCTATCGGGAGATCGTACAATGAGCAGTTCTTC; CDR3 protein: CSVEDPIGRSYNEQFF
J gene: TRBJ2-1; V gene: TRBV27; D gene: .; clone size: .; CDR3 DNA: TGTGCCAGCAGTCCACAGAGCTCCTACAATGAGCAGTTCTTC; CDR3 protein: CASSPQSSYNEQFF
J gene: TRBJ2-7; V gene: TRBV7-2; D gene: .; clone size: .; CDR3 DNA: TGTGCCAGCAGCTTAGGACGTTTAGAGGAGCGGAGCTCCTACGAGCAGTACTTC; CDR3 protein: CASSLGRLEERSSYEQYF
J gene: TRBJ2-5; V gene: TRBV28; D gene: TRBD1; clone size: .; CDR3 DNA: TGTGCCAGCAGTTTATGGGGGACAGGTCACCAAGAGACCCAGTACTTC; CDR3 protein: CASSLWGTGHQETQYF
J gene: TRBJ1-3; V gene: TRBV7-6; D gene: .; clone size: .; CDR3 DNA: TGTGCCAGCAGCTTAAACCCTCGACTTGGAAACACCATATATTTT; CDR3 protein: CASSLNPRLGNTIYF
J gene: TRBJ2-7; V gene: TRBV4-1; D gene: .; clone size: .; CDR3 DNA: TGCGCCAGCAGCCTCCGGGCCTTGACCGGAGCCTACGAGCAGTACTTC; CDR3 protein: CASSLRALTGAYEQYF
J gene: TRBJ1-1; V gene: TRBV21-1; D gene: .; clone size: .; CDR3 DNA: TGTGCCAGCAGCAAATCTCGGGGGGAGGATACTGAAGCTTTCTTT; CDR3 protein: CASSKSRGEDTEAFF
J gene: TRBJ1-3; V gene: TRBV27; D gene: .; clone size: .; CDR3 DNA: TGTGCCAGCAGTGGGCAGGGCTCTGGAAACACCATATATTTT; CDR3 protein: CASSGQGSGNTIYF
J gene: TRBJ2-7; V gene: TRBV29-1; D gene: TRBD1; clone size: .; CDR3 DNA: TGCAGCGTTGCCGGGACAGGGTTAGGGGACGAGCAGTACTTC; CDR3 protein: CSVAGTGLGDEQYF
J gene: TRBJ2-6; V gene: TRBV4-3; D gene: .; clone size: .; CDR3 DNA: TGCGCCAGCAGCAAAAATATAGGACGCACAAAGTCGGGCCAACGTCCTGACTTT; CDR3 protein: CASSKNIGRTKSGQRPDF
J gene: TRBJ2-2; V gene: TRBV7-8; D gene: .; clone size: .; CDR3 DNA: TGTGCCAGCAGCTTCCCCGGCCGGAGGAACACCGGGGAGCTGTTTTTT; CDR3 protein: CASSFPGRRNTGELFF
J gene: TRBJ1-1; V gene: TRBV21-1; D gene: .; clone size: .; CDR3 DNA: TGTGCCAGCAGCAAAGGGCCCGACAGGGTGACCACTGAAGCTTTCTTT; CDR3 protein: CASSKGPDRVTTEAFF
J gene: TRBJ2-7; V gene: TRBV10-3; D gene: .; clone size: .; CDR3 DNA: TGTGCCATCAGTGAGACGGACAGAGACTACGAGCAGTACTTC; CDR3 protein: CAISETDRDYEQYF
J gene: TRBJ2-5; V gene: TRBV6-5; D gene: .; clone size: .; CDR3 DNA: TGTGCCAGCAGGTTGGGACATACCCAAGAGACCCAGTACTTC; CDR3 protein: CASRLGHTQETQYF
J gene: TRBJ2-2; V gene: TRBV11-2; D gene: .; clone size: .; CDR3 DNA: TGTGCCAGCAGCTTAGTAGGGACGGCCGGGGAGCTGTTTTTT; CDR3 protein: CASSLVGTAGELFF